This T cell receptor beta chain was captured by sequencing in a study of T-cell reconstitution after alpha-beta-depleted transplantation in children. This clonotype came up many times. V was cut by 3 bases and J by 5 bases, with 8 bases left in between. The CDR3 is 12 amino acids. The V gene's germline CDR1 is SEHNR and CDR2 FQNEAQ (reference sequence). Unique molecular identifiers were used in preparing the TCRbeta library. TCRdb re-analysed the PCR reads in MiXCR, keeping a single row per CDR3 protein. In the table there are around 500,000 distinct CDR3 sequences, under 30% of which are singletons. The sequencing used PBMCs, mostly from graft donor cells, collected 360 days after TCRalphabeta/CD19-depleted stem cell transplant. This clonotype originated in a boy in the first two years of life who had a stem cell transplant for acute myeloid leukemia, so the T cells may come from the graft donor. The J gene is TRBJ2-7, the V gene TRBV7-9, with D perhaps matching TRBD2 (6 bases). CDR3: CASSLGGDEQYV. The CDR3 bases are TGTGCCAGCAGCTTGGGGGGAGACGAGCAGTACGTC.